This entry lists 31 T cell receptor beta chains sequenced from one sample in a study of regulatory T cells in long-lasting Graves disease (dated by TCRdb to about 2021). The library was made by multiplex PCR. Sequencer: Illumina HiSeq 4000. TCR beta libraries were built with iRepertoire HTBI primers and Arm-PCR amplification of CDR3 regions. Starting from the raw public reads, TCRdb applied fastp trimming at Q25, assembled clones with MiXCR and retained in-frame beta chains. Rows with one shared CDR3 protein collapse into an entry with the most common genes and DNA. The sample has roughly 470,000 distinct CDR3 sequences on record, around 21% of them singletons. The top ten clonotypes cover 6.5% to 10% of the sample. The time point label for this specimen denotes: persistent/refractory GD, antithyroid drugs over 5 years with positive TRAb. For both TCR sequencing and RNA sequencing, RNA was extracted from PBMCs using TRIzol.

This sample comprised peripheral blood mononuclear cells (PBMCs), obtained when the disease was refractory, from a patient treated with antithyroid drugs. The receptors originated from a female donor with Graves disease.

This clonotype was detected a few times. The chain employs TRBV5-1 and TRBJ1-2; TRBD1 aligns across 7 bases. CDR1 and CDR2 from the germline V gene are SGHRS and YFSETQ. This CDR3 has 14 amino acids. Trimming took 0 bases from V and 3 from J; bases not matched to a gene: 2. CDR3 DNA: TGCGCCAGCAGCTTGGGACAGGGTTACTATGGCTACACCTTC. Translated, it gives CASSLGQGYYGYTF.

This clonotype occurred many times. The gene calls are TRBV12-3 or TRBV12-4 and TRBJ1-1, with D perhaps TRBD1 (6 bases). V was clipped by 7 bases and J by 0 bases, with 18 bases between them. CDR3 size: 16 residues. For the CDR3, the DNA is TGTGCCAGCAACCGAGGAGTTGGGGACATGAACACTGAAGCTTTCTTT. Protein: CASNRGVGDMNTEAFF.

This clonotype was recorded at least ten times. CDR3 DNA sequence: TGTGCCAGCAGTTTACATATCGGGGGGGGCAAAGCTTTCTTT. Translating gives CASSLHIGGGKAFF. The chain recombines TRBV28 with TRBJ1-1; D is possibly TRBD1 (6 bases). V gave up 2 bases and J gave up 9 bases, with 16 bases separating them. The CDR3 runs to 14 residues. Germline values: CDR1 MDHEN, CDR2 SYDVKM.

To note about this clonotype: An end of the junction does not agree with germline; a read error may underlie this. The chain links TRBV11-2 to TRBJ2-6; D perhaps matches TRBD1 (5 bases). The CDR3 is made up of 18 amino acids. Looked up from germline, CDR1 is SGHAT and CDR2 is FQNNGV. The CDR3 is CATHKMKTGTSGANVLAF. DNA of the CDR3: TGTGCCACCCATAAAATGAAAACAGGAACTTCTGGGGCCAACGTCCTGGCTTTC.

For this clonotype: The junction differs from germline at one of its ends, possibly a read error. The V gene is TRBV7-2, the J gene TRBJ2-7; the D is unclear. Germline V gene lookup returns CDR1 SGHTA and CDR2 FQGNSA. This CDR3 is built from 15 residues. CDR3 bases: TGCGCCAGCAGCCCCCTCGGGTCCTTGGCAAACGAGCAGTACTTC. As protein: CASSPLGSLANEQYF. The variable domain in full, with the rest retrieved from reference TRBV7-2 and TRBJ2-7, is GAGVSQSPSNKVTEKGKDVELRCDPISGHTALYWYRQSLGQGLEFLIYFQGNSAPDKSGLPSDRFSAERTGGSVSTLTIQRTQQEDSAVYLCASSPLGSLANEQYFGPGTRLTVT.

This clonotype showed up many times. V and J are TRBV6-2 or TRBV6-3 and TRBJ2-7, with D unresolved. The CDR3 has 16 amino acids. V dropped 2 bases and J dropped 3 bases, with 17 bases sitting between them. In germline, CDR1 is MNHEY, CDR2 SVGEGT. The CDR3 is CASSYTSVAAHYEQYF. For the CDR3, the DNA is TGTGCCAGCAGTTACACAAGTGTTGCCGCCCACTACGAGCAGTACTTC.

This clonotype was counted many times. The chain joins TRBV27 to TRBJ2-5, with 9 bases aligning to TRBD1. V dropped 2 bases and J dropped 4; count of bases not matched to a gene: 11. This CDR3 has 17 residues. The germline V gene has CDR1 MNHEY and CDR2 SMNVEV (reference sequence). The CDR3 DNA sequence: TGTGCCAGCAGTTTAGTCGCCCCGGGACAGGGAGGAGAGACCCAGTACTTC. Protein product: CASSLVAPGQGGETQYF.

To note about this clonotype: A read error may explain this, as a much larger clone is one base away. The chain employs TRBV7-3 and TRBJ2-7, with D maybe TRBD1 (5 bases). The length of the CDR3 is 13 residues. Germline CDR1 reads SGHTA; CDR2 reads FQGTGA. The V end was cut by 5 bases, the J end by 6 bases, with 14 bases between. The CDR3 loop reads CASSTSGRGEQYF. CDR3 sequence (DNA): TGTGCCAGCAGCACCTCAGGGCGCGGCGAGCAGTACTTC.

The gene calls are TRBV19 and TRBJ1-1, with 9 bases that match TRBD1. This CDR3 comprises 14 residues. Germline CDR1 and CDR2: LNHDA and SQIVND (reference sequence). Losses at the gene ends were 5 bases for V and 10 bases for J; bases not matched to a gene: 11. CDR3 DNA sequence: TGTGCCAGTAGTCCACCGGGACAGGGTATCTCAGCTTTCTTT. Protein product: CASSPPGQGISAFF. Based on the CDR3 plus reference TRBV19 and TRBJ1-1, the full variable domain is DGGITQSPKYLFRKEGQNVTLSCEQNLNHDAMYWYRQDPGQGLRLIYYSQIVNDFQKGDIAEGYSVSREKKESFPLTVTSAQKNPTAFYLCASSPPGQGISAFFGQGTRLTVV.

This clonotype came up many times. The V gene is TRBV2, the J gene TRBJ1-1, with a weak D call TRBD1 (6 bases). Germline assignment: CDR1 SNHLY and CDR2 FYNNEI. Trimming pared 9 bases from V and 5 bases from J, leaving 10 bases between. CDR3 length: 11 amino acids. The CDR3 is CARQGETEAFF. The CDR3 DNA follows: TGTGCCAGACAGGGAGAAACTGAAGCTTTCTTT.

This clonotype came up many times. The chain joins TRBV10-3 to TRBJ2-6, with D possibly TRBD2 on 6 matching bases. Germline V gene lookup returns CDR1 ENHRY and CDR2 SYGVKD. V dropped 6 bases and J dropped 1 base, with 13 bases sitting between them. The CDR3 is 16 residues long. The CDR3 loop is CAIRTGEGSGANVLTF. CDR3 coding DNA: TGTGCCATCAGGACGGGAGAAGGGTCTGGGGCCAACGTCCTGACTTTC.

The chain couples TRBV5-1 to TRBJ2-3, with 13 bases lining up with TRBD2. The V segment lost 4 bases and the J segment 6 bases; nucleotides outside the gene matches: 5. The CDR3 extends over 15 amino acids. Germline V gene sequence: CDR1 SGHRS, CDR2 YFSETQ. The CDR3: CASSPGLAGMDTQYF. The CDR3 bases are TGCGCCAGCAGCCCGGGACTAGCGGGAATGGATACGCAGTATTTT.

This clonotype was recorded many times. This chain connects TRBV7-8 to TRBJ2-7; no clear D gene. CDR1 and CDR2 (germline): SGHVS, FQNEAQ. This CDR3 is 12 amino acids long. V lost 4 bases to trimming and J lost 6 bases, with 10 bases between them. CDR3 loop: CASSSPGFEQYF. DNA of the CDR3: TGTGCCAGCAGCTCCCCCGGTTTCGAGCAGTACTTC.

This rearrangement joins TRBV30 to TRBJ2-2; TRBD1 agrees at 7 bases. The V segment lost 3 bases and the J segment 3 bases; nucleotides outside the gene matches: 4. The CDR3 contains 14 residues. In germline, CDR1 is GTSNPN, CDR2 SVGIG (reference sequence). CDR3 residues: CAWRGTEYTGELFF. Here the CDR3 DNA reads TGTGCCTGGAGGGGGACAGAGTACACCGGGGAGCTGTTTTTT.

This clonotype was recorded only once. The chain recombines TRBV27 with TRBJ2-2, with D perhaps matching TRBD1 or TRBD2 (5 bases each). This CDR3 has 17 residues. Trimming took off 7 bases at V and 2 bases at J, with 20 bases between the two ends. Germline CDR1 and CDR2: MNHEY and SMNVEV (reference sequence). The DNA for the CDR3 is TGTGCCAGCACCTTACCACACCGGGACCCTAACACCGGGGAGCTGTTTTTT. Translating it yields CASTLPHRDPNTGELFF.

This clonotype was observed once. The CDR3 here is CASSQVGGGSGELFF. CDR3 DNA sequence: TGCGCCAGCAGCCAAGTAGGAGGGGGCAGCGGGGAGCTGTTTTTT. V usage is TRBV4-1 and J usage is TRBJ2-2; weak D call: TRBD1 (7 bases). Trimming removed 1 base from V and 7 bases from J, with 13 bases in between. Germline loops: CDR1 MGHRA, CDR2 YSYEKL. The CDR3 extends over 15 amino acids.

The genes are TRBV14 and TRBJ2-7; no reliable D call. This CDR3 is 12 amino acids long. Germline loops: CDR1 SGHDN, CDR2 FVKESK. V lost 3 bases, J lost 6 bases, and 9 bases lay in between. CDR3 amino acids: CASSHLVPEQYF. DNA of the CDR3: TGTGCCAGCAGCCATTTGGTCCCCGAGCAGTACTTC. The variable domain in full, with the rest retrieved from reference TRBV14 and TRBJ2-7, is EAGVTQFPSHSVIEKGQTVTLRCDPISGHDNLYWYRRVMGKEIKFLLHFVKESKQDESGMPNNRFLAERTGGTYSTLKVQPAELEDSGVYFCASSHLVPEQYFGPGTRLTVT.

About this clonotype: A much more abundant neighbour one base away suggests this may be a read error. The chain joins TRBV27 to TRBJ2-7; 9 bases are a match to TRBD1. This CDR3 has 14 amino acids. V shed 1 base and J 5 bases; nucleotides not matched to a gene: 3. Germline CDR1 is MNHEY and CDR2 is SMNVEV (reference sequence). The CDR3 coding sequence is TGTGCCAGCAGTTTATTGGACAGGGGAGACGAGCAGTACTTC. This sequence encodes CASSLLDRGDEQYF.

The rearrangement joins TRBV30 to TRBJ2-7, with D hard to call. The CDR3 has 15 amino acids. The ends were cut back, 0 bases at V and 2 bases at J, with 14 bases in the middle. CDR1 GTSNPN and CDR2 SVGIG come from the germline V gene (reference sequence). The CDR3 sequence: CAWSVTGLGPYEQYF. The CDR3 nucleotides read TGTGCCTGGAGTGTTACGGGCTTGGGCCCCTACGAGCAGTACTTC.

This clonotype came up many times. J is TRBJ1-5 and V is TRBV2; TRBD1 agrees at 10 bases. Trimming cost V 6 bases and J 8 bases; bases outside gene matches: 4. Germline-derived CDR1 and CDR2 are SNHLY and FYNNEI. The CDR3 has 13 amino acids. This chain's CDR3 is CASRDRGIKPQHF. In nucleotides, the CDR3 is TGTGCCAGCAGGGACAGGGGGATAAAGCCCCAGCATTTT. The full variable domain, in which reference TRBV2 and TRBJ1-5 provide the parts outside the CDR3, is EPEVTQTPSHQVTQMGQEVILRCVPISNHLYFYWYRQILGQKVEFLVSFYNNEISEKSEIFDDQFSVERPDGSNFTLKIRSTKLEDSAMYFCASRDRGIKPQHFGDGTRLSIL.

The chain has TRBV7-2 and TRBJ2-7, with 13 bases aligning to TRBD2. Germline V gene lookup returns CDR1 SGHTA and CDR2 FQGNSA. J gave up 7 bases and V 8 bases, and 11 bases lay outside the gene matches. The CDR3 contains 15 residues. DNA for the CDR3: TGTGCCAGCGCCTCCCGGACTAGCGGGAGTAATGAGCAGTACTTC. This sequence encodes CASASRTSGSNEQYF.

In this sample, this clonotype turned up a few times. The chain carries TRBV5-5 and TRBJ1-2; maybe TRBD1 (5 bases). Germline V gene lookup returns CDR1 SGHKS and CDR2 YYEKEE (reference sequence). With 4 bases removed from V and 4 bases from J, the gap between germline ends came to 17 bases. CDR3 length: 15 residues. The CDR3 sequence is CASSGGGGEPYGYTF. CDR3 coding DNA: TGTGCCAGCAGCGGAGGCGGGGGAGAACCCTATGGCTACACCTTC.

This clonotype was observed at least ten times. This chain uses TRBV27 with TRBJ1-1; D call uncertain. The CDR3 extends over 16 amino acids. The ends were cut back, 4 bases at V and 1 base at J, with 16 bases in the middle. Germline V gene sequence: CDR1 MNHEY, CDR2 SMNVEV (reference sequence). CDR3 loop: CASSSLGRQPNTEAFF. The CDR3 DNA reads as TGTGCCAGCAGTTCCCTAGGTCGGCAACCGAACACTGAAGCTTTCTTT.

This clonotype was recorded many times. Since the CDR3 does not end with the conserved phenylalanine or tryptophan, this likely comes from a read error. The limits of the CDR3 on the DNA are not certain, so only TCRdb's listed CDR3 is given. This rearrangement joins TRBV2 to TRBJ2-5; the D call in the table, TRBD1, was not verified against the DNA. Per germline, CDR1 SNHLY and CDR2 FYNNEI. Both ends counted, the CDR3 spans 11 residues. This CDR3 reads CASSERTGSLL.

There are many counts of this clonotype. This chain uses TRBV28 with TRBJ1-2, with 7 bases aligning to TRBD1. Germline assignment: CDR1 MDHEN and CDR2 SYDVKM. After removal of 5 bases from V and 6 bases from J, the junction contained 3 bases not matched to a gene. The CDR3 contains 12 residues. For the CDR3, the DNA is TGTGCCAGCAGTATCCAGGGGGATGGCTACACCTTC. This codes for CASSIQGDGYTF.

The V gene is TRBV7-8, the J gene TRBJ1-2, with D perhaps matching TRBD1 (6 bases). V lost 5 bases, J lost 8 bases, and 15 bases lay in between. The CDR3 is made up of 13 amino acids. Germline V gene lookup returns CDR1 SGHVS and CDR2 FQNEAQ. In DNA, the CDR3 is TGTGCCAGCAGCCTACGGGGGCTTAACGGCTACACCTTC. Protein: CASSLRGLNGYTF.

Comments on this clonotype: Just one base apart from a much larger clone, this may be a read error. The rearrangement joins TRBV28 to TRBJ1-1, with D unclear. The CDR3 has 14 residues. The V gene's germline CDR1 is MDHEN and CDR2 SYDVKM. This CDR3 reads CASSPHGRFTGAFF. CDR3 in DNA: TGTGCCAGCAGTCCCCACGGACGGTTCACTGGAGCTTTCTTT.

The chain uses TRBV29-1 and TRBJ1-1; D uncertain. Trimming removed 2 bases at V and 0 bases at J, with 7 bases between. Germline CDR1 reads SQVTM; CDR2 reads ANQGSEA. There are 13 residues in the CDR3. For the CDR3, the DNA is TGCAGCGTTGAATATCGCATGAACACTGAAGCTTTCTTT. Protein sequence: CSVEYRMNTEAFF. The variable domain in full, completed from reference TRBV29-1 and TRBJ1-1, reads SAVISQKPSRDICQRGTSLTIQCQVDSQVTMMFWYRQQPGQSLTLIATANQGSEATYESGFVIDKFPISRPNLTFSTLTVSNMSPEDSSIYLCSVEYRMNTEAFFGQGTRLTVV.

The rearrangement joins TRBV7-2 to TRBJ2-5, with 7 bases matching TRBD2. V lost 5 bases to trimming and J lost 4 bases; unmatched junction nucleotides: 4. In germline, CDR1 is SGHTA, CDR2 FQGNSA. This CDR3 comprises 13 residues. The CDR3 DNA reads TGTGCCAGCAGCCCAGGACTAGTAGAGACCCAGTACTTC. Amino acid sequence: CASSPGLVETQYF.

The chain recombines TRBV27 with TRBJ2-7; tentative D call: TRBD2 (6 bases). Germline CDR1 reads MNHEY; CDR2 reads SMNVEV (reference sequence). The CDR3 has 13 amino acids. V dropped 6 bases and J dropped 3 bases, with 12 bases sitting between them. This CDR3 is CASRGLRHYEQYF. The CDR3 nucleotides are TGTGCCAGCAGGGGACTCAGACACTACGAGCAGTACTTC.

The chain combines TRBV5-6 with TRBJ2-7, with D maybe TRBD1 (6 bases). Germline V gene lookup returns CDR1 SGHDT and CDR2 YYEEEE. This CDR3 spans 14 amino acids. Trimming took off 2 bases at V and 2 bases at J, with 11 bases between the two ends. The CDR3 DNA sequence: TGTGCCAGCAGCTTAGCGACAGGCCCCTACGAGCAGTACTTC. Protein: CASSLATGPYEQYF. Supplemented by reference TRBV5-6 and TRBJ2-7, the full variable domain reads DAGVTQSPTHLIKTRGQQVTLRCSPKSGHDTVSWYQQALGQGPQFIFQYYEEEERQRGNFPDRFSGHQFPNYSSELNVNALLLGDSALYLCASSLATGPYEQYFGPGTRLTVT.